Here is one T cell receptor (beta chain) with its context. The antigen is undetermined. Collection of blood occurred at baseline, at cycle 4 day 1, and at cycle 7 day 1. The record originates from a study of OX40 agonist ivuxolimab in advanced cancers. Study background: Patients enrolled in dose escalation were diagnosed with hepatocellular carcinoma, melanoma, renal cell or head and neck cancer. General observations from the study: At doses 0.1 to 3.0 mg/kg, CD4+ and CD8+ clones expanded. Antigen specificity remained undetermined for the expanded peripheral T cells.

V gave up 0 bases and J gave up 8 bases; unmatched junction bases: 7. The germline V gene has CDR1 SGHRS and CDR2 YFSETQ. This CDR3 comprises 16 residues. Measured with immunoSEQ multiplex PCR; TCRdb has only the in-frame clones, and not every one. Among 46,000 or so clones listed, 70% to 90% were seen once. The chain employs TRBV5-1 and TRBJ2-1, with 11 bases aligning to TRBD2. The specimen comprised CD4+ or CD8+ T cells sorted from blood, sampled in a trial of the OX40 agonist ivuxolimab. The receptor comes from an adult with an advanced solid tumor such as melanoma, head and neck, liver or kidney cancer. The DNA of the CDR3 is TGCGCCAGCAGCTTGGGACTAGCGGGACCCAACCATGAGCAGTTCTTC. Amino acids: CASSLGLAGPNHEQFF.